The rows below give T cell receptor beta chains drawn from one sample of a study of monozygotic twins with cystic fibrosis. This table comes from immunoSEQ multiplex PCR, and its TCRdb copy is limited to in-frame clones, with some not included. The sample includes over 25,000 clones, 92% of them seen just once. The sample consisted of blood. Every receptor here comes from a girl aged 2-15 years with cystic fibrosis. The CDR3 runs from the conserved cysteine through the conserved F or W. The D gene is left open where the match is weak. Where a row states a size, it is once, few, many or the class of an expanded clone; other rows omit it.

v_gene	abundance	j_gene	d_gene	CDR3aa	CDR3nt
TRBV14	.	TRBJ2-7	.	CASSDLRVGLYEQYF	TGTGCCAGCAGCGACTTGAGGGTCGGACTTTACGAGCAGTACTTC
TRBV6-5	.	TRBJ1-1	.	CASSYWDGEAFF	TGTGCCAGCAGTTACTGGGACGGTGAAGCTTTCTTT
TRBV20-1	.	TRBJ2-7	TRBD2	CSARLAPEQYF	TGCAGTGCCCGACTAGCCCCTGAGCAGTACTTC
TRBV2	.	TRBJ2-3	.	CASSVRQAADTQYF	TGTGCCAGCAGTGTAAGACAGGCAGCAGATACGCAGTATTTT
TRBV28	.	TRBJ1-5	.	CASSPTGYSNQPQHF	TGTGCCAGCAGTCCGACCGGGTATAGCAATCAGCCCCAGCATTTT
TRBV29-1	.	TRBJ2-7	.	CSVFEHENSYEQYF	TGCAGCGTTTTTGAACACGAAAACTCCTACGAGCAGTACTTC
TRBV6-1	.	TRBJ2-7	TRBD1	CASSFTGTGLYEQYF	TGTGCCAGCAGTTTTACCGGGACAGGGTTATACGAGCAGTACTTC
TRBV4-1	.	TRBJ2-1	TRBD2	CASSQEGRTSGSKGEQFF	TGCGCCAGCAGCCAAGAAGGGAGAACTAGCGGGAGCAAAGGTGAGCAGTTCTTC
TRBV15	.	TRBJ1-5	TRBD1	CATSSLTGGGNQPQHF	TGTGCCACCAGCAGCCTTACAGGGGGCGGAAATCAGCCCCAGCATTTT
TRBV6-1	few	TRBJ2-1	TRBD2	CASSGLAGDYNEQFF	TGTGCCAGCAGCGGACTAGCGGGAGACTACAATGAGCAGTTCTTC